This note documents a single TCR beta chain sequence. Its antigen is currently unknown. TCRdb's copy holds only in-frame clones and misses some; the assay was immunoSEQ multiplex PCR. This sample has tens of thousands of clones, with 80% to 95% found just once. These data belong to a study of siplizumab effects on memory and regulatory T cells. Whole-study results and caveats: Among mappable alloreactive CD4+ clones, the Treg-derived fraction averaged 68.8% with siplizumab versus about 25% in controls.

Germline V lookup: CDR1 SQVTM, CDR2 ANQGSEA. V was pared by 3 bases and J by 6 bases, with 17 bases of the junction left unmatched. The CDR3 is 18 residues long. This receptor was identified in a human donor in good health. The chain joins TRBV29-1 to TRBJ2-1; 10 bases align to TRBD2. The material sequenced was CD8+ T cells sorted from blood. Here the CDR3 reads CSVDANLGTSARSNEQFF. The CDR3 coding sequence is TGCAGCGTTGACGCCAATTTAGGGACTAGCGCTAGAAGCAATGAGCAGTTCTTC.